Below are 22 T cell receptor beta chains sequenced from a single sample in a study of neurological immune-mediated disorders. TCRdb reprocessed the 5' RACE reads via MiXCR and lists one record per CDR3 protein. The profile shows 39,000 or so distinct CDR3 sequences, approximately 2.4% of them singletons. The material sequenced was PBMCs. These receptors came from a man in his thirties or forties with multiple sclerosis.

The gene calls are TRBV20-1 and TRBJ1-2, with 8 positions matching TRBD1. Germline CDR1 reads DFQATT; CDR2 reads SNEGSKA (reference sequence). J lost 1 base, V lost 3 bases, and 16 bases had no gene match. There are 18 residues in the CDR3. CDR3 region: CSARIGDPGQVFNYGYTF. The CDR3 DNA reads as TGCAGTGCTAGGATTGGGGACCCGGGACAGGTCTTTAACTATGGCTACACCTTC.

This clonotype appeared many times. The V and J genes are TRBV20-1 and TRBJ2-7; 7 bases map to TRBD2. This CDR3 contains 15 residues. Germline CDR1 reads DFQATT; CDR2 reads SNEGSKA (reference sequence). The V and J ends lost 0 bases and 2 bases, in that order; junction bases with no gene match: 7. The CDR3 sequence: CSARDRRGTTYEQYF. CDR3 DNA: TGCAGTGCTAGAGATCGCCGGGGGACTACCTACGAGCAGTACTTC.

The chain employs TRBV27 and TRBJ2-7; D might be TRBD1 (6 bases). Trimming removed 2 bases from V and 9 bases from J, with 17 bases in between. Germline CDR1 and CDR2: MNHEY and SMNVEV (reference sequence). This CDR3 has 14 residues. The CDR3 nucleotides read TGTGCCAGCAGTTTAACCAGGGGCTCCAAAGCGCAGTACTTC. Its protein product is CASSLTRGSKAQYF.

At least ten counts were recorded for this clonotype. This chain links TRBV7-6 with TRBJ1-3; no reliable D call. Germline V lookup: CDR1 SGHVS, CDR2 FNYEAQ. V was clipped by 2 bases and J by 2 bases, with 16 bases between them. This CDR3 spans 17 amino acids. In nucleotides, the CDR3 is TGTGCCAGCAGCTTAAACGGGGATTTTACGACTGGAAACACCATATATTTT. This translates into CASSLNGDFTTGNTIYF.

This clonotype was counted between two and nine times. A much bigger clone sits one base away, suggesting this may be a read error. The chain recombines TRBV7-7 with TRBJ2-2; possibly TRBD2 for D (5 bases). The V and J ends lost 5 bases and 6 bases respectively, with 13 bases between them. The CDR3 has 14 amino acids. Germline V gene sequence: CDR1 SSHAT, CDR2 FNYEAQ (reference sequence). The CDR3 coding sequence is TGTGCCAGCAGCACGGGAAAGGGCGCCGGGGAGCTGTTTTTT. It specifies CASSTGKGAGELFF.

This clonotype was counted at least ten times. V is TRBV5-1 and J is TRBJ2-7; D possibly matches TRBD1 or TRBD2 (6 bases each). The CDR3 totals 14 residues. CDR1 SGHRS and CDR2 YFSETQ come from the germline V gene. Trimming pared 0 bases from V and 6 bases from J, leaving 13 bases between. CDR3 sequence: CASSLAVGGSEQYF. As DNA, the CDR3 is TGCGCCAGCAGCTTGGCTGTGGGGGGCAGCGAGCAGTACTTC.

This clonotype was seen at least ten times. The CDR3 nucleotides are TGCGCCAGCAGCAAGGACAGGGTTGGAAATGAGCAGTTCTTC. It codes for CASSKDRVGNEQFF. The chain employs TRBV5-1 and TRBJ2-1, with 8 bases fitting TRBD1. This CDR3 region has 14 residues. Unmatched junction bases numbered 7, after V lost 4 bases and J lost 7 bases. Germline loops: CDR1 SGHRS, CDR2 YFSETQ.

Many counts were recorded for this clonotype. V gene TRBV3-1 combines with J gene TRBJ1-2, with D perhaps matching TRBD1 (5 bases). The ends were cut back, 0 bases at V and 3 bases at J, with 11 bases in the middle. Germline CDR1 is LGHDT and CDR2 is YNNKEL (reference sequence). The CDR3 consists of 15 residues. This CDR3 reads CASSQETGLDYGYTF. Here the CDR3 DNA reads TGTGCCAGCAGCCAAGAAACGGGGCTTGACTATGGCTACACCTTC.

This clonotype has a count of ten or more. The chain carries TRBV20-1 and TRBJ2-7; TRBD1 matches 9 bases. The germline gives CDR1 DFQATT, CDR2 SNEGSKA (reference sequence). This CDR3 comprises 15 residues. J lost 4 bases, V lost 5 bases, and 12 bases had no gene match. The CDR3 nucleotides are TGCAGTGCTCCACCCATCGGACAGGGGTGGTACGAGCAGTACTTC. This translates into CSAPPIGQGWYEQYF.

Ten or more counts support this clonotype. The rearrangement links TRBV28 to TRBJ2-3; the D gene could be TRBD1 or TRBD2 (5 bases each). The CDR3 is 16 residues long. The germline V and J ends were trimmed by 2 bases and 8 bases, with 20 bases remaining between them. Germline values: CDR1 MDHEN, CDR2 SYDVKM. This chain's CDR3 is CASSLGGSPAGGTQYF. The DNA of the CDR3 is TGTGCCAGCAGTTTAGGGGGATCGCCTGCTGGGGGTACGCAGTATTTT.

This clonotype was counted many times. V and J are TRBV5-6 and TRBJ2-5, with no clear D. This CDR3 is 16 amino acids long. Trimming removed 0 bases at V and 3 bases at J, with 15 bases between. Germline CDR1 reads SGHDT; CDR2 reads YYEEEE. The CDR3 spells CASSLVPAPVKETQYF. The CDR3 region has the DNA TGTGCCAGCAGCTTGGTCCCAGCCCCGGTGAAAGAGACCCAGTACTTC.

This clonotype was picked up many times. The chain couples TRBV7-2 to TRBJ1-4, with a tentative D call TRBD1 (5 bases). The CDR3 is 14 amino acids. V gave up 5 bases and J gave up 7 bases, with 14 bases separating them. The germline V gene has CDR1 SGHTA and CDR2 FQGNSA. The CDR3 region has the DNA TGTGCCAGCAGCCGGACAATATCCGGTGAAAAACTGTTTTTT. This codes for CASSRTISGEKLFF.

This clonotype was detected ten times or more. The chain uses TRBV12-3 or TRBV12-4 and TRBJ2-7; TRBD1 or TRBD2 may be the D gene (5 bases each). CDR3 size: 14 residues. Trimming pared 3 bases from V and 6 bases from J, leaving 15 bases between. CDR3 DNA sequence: TGTGCCAGCAGTTTTGGGGACCGTCGCTCCGAGCAGTACTTC. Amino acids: CASSFGDRRSEQYF.

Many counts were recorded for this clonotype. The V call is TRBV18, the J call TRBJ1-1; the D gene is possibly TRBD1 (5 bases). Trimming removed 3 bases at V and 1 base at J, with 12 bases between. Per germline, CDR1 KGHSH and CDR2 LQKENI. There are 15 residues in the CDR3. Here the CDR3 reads CASSPRAGENTEAFF. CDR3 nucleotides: TGTGCCAGCTCACCCAGAGCGGGGGAGAACACTGAAGCTTTCTTT.

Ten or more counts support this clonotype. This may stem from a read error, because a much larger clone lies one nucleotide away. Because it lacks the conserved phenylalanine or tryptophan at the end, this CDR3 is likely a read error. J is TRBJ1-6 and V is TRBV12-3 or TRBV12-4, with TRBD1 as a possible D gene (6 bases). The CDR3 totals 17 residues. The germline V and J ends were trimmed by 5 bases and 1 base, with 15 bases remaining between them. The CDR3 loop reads CASSAGTQGSYNSPLHV. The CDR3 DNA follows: TGTGCCAGCAGTGCCGGGACTCAGGGGTCCTATAATTCACCCCTCCACGTT.

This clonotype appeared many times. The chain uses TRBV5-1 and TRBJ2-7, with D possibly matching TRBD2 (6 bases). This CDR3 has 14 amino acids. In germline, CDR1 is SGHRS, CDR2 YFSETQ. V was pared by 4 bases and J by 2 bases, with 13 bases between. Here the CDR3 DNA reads TGCGCCAGCAGCCGGCCGGGAGAACCCTACGAGCAGTACTTC. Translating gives CASSRPGEPYEQYF. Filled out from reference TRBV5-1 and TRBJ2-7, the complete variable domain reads KAGVTQTPRYLIKTRGQQVTLSCSPISGHRSVSWYQQTPGQGLQFLFEYFSETQRNKGNFPGRFSGRQFSNSRSEMNVSTLELGDSALYLCASSRPGEPYEQYFGPGTRLTVT.

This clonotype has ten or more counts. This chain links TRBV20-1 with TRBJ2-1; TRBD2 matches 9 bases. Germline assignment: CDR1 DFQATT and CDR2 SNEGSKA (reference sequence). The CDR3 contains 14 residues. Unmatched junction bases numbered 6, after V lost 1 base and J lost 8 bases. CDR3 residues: CSARGLAVGHEQFF. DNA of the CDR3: TGCAGTGCTAGAGGACTAGCGGTAGGCCATGAGCAGTTCTTC.

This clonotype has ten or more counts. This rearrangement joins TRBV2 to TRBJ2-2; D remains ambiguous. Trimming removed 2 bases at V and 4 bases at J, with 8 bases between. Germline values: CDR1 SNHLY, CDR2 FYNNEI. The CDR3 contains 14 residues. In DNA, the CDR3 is TGTGCCAGCAGTGAATTGGCGGCCACCGGGGAGCTGTTTTTT. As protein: CASSELAATGELFF.

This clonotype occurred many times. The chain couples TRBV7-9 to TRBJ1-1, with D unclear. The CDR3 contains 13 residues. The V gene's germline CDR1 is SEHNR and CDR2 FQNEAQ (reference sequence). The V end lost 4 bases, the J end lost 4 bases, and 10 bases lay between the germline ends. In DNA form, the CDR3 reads TGTGCCAGCAGCTACCACCCGGGCACTGAAGCTTTCTTT. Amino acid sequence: CASSYHPGTEAFF.

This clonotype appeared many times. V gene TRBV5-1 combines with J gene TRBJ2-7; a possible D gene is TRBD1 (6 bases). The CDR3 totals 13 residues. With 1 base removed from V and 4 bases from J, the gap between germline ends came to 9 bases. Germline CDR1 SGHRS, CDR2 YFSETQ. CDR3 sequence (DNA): TGCGCCAGCAGCTTGCACAGGGAATACGAGCAGTACTTC. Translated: CASSLHREYEQYF.

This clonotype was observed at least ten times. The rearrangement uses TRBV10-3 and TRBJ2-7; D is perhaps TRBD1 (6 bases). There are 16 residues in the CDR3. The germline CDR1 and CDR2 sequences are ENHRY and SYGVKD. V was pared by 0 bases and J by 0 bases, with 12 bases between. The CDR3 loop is CAISESLLDSSYEQYF. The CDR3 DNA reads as TGTGCCATCAGTGAGTCGTTATTGGACAGCTCCTACGAGCAGTACTTC.

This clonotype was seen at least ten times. The CDR3 reads CASSDLTSGGEDEQFF. CDR3 coding DNA: TGTGCCAGCAGCGACCTGACTAGCGGGGGGGAAGATGAGCAGTTCTTC. The chain is built from TRBV7-2 and TRBJ2-1, with 14 bases identical to TRBD2. Germline loops: CDR1 SGHTA, CDR2 FQGNSA. This CDR3 region has 16 residues. V lost 5 bases, J lost 8 bases, and 8 bases stayed unmatched.